Each of the 5 T cell receptor beta chains below was sequenced from the same sample in a study of beta chain features in type 1 diabetes (dated by TCRdb to the late 2010s). The library relied on the immunoSEQ multiplex PCR assay. The entire amount of isolated RNA was reverse transcribed using the High Capacity cDNA Reverse Transcription Kit, so the sequenced TCRB transcripts were expressed ones. TCRdb limited this immuneACCESS table to in-frame rearrangements with V and J called. A share of clones is missing; checked studies link under half to unresolved V genes, and the rest is unexplained. The table for this sample lists 40,000 to 45,000 clones; more than 40% of them were counted only once. Clones ranked in the top ten supply 0.65% to 0.9% of the sample. The specimen was central memory CD4+ T cells from blood. These receptor sequences come from a woman aged 18-35 years in good health.

V usage is TRBV27 and J usage is TRBJ2-1, with 7 bases aligning to TRBD1. V shed 7 bases and J 9 bases; nucleotides not matched to a gene: 9. Germline CDR1 reads MNHEY; CDR2 reads SMNVEV (reference sequence). The CDR3 consists of 13 residues. Here the CDR3 DNA reads TGTGCCAGCAAGGCCAAGGGGGCCGGTGAGCAGTTCTTC. Protein: CASKAKGAGEQFF.

Here the CDR3 DNA reads TGTGCCAGCAGCCCAGCGACAGAGGCCATGAACACTGAAGCTTTCTTT. Amino acids: CASSPATEAMNTEAFF. The gene calls are TRBV7-9 and TRBJ1-1; D might be TRBD1 (5 bases). CDR1 and CDR2 from the germline V gene are SEHNR and FQNEAQ (reference sequence). This CDR3 has 16 residues. V was shortened by 5 bases and J by 0 bases, with 16 bases between the two germline ends.

J is TRBJ2-1 and V is TRBV7-8, with TRBD1 matching 8 bases. The CDR3 contains 15 residues. The J segment lost 4 bases and the V segment lost 5 bases, leaving 7 bases of the junction unmatched. Germline V gene data show CDR1 as SGHVS and CDR2 as FQNEAQ. The CDR3 DNA is TGTGCCAGCAGCGCAGGACAGGGTGCTTACAATGAGCAGTTCTTC. The encoded protein is CASSAGQGAYNEQFF.

V and J are TRBV7-2 and TRBJ2-1, with D uncertain. In germline, CDR1 is SGHTA, CDR2 FQGNSA. The CDR3 totals 15 residues. V gave up 5 bases and J gave up 0 bases, with 11 bases separating them. CDR3 sequence (DNA): TGTGCCAGCAGCCCCTACCCGAGCTCCTACAATGAGCAGTTCTTC. Its protein is CASSPYPSSYNEQFF.

The chain links TRBV7-2 to TRBJ1-2; a weak D match, TRBD1 (5 bases). Germline CDR1 SGHTA, CDR2 FQGNSA. V lost 5 bases, J lost 13 bases, and 17 bases lay in between. This CDR3 comprises 12 residues. The CDR3 here is CASSQGGGSGTF. The CDR3 DNA reads as TGTGCCAGCAGCCAGGGCGGCGGATCGGGCACCTTC.